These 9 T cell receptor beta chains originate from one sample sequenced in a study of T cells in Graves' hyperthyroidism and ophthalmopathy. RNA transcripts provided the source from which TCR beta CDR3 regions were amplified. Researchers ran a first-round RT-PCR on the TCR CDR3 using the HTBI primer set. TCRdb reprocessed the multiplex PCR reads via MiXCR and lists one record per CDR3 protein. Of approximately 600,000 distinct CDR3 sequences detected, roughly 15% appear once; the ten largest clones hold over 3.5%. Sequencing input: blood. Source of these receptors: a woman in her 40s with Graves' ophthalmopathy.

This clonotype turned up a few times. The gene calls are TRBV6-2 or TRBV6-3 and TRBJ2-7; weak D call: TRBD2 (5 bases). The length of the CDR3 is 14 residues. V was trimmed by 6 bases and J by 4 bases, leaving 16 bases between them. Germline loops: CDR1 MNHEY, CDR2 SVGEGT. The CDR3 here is CASSPLGSEYEQYF. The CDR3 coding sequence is TGTGCCAGCAGCCCTTTGGGGAGCGAATACGAGCAGTACTTC.

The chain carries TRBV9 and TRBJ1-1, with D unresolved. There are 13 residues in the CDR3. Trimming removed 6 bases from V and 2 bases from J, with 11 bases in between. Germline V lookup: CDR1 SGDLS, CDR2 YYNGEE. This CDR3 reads CASTPGQNTEAFF. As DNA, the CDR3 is TGTGCCAGCACCCCCGGGCAAAACACTGAAGCTTTCTTT.

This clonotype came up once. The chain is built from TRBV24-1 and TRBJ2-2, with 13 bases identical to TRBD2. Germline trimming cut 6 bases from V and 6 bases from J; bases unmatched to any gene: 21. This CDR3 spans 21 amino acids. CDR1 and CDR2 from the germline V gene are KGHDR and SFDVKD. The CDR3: CATSNPYRGLAGDSGSGELFF. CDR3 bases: TGTGCCACCAGTAACCCCTACCGCGGACTAGCGGGAGATAGTGGGTCCGGGGAGCTGTTTTTT.

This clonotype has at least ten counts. CDR3 sequence: CSVEVLGWGYTF. The CDR3 DNA reads TGCAGCGTTGAAGTTCTGGGGTGGGGCTACACCTTC. The chain uses TRBV29-1 and TRBJ1-2; D remains ambiguous. Germline V lookup: CDR1 SQVTM, CDR2 ANQGSEA. V was trimmed by 1 base and J by 8 bases, leaving 11 bases between them. CDR3 length: 12 residues.

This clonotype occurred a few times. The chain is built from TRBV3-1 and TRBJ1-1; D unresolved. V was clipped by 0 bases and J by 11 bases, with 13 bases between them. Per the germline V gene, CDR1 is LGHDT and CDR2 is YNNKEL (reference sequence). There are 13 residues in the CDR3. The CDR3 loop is CASSQEYRSEAFF. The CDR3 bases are TGTGCCAGCAGCCAAGAGTACCGGTCGGAGGCTTTCTTT.

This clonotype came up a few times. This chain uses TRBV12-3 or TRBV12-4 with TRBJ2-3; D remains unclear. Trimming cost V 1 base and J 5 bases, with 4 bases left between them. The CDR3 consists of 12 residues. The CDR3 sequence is CASSLGLDTQYF. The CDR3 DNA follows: TGTGCCAGCAGTTTAGGGTTAGATACGCAGTATTTT.

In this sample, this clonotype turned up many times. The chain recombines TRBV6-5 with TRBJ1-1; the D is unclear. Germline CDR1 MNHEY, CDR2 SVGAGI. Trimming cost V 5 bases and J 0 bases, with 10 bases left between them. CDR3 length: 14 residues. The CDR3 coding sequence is TGTGCCAGCAGTCAGTACAGATTGAACACTGAAGCTTTCTTT. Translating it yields CASSQYRLNTEAFF.

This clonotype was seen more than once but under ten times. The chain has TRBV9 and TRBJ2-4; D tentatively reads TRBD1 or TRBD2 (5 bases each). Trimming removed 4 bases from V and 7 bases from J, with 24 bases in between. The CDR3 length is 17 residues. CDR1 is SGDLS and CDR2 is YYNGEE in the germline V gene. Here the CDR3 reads CASSPDLRGRMRNIQYF. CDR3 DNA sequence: TGTGCCAGCAGCCCGGACTTAAGGGGTCGAATGAGGAACATTCAGTACTTC.

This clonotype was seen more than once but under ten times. CDR3 residues: CASSPSRGANVLTF. As DNA, the CDR3 is TGTGCCAGCAGCCCCTCCAGGGGGGCCAACGTCCTGACTTTC. V is TRBV9 and J is TRBJ2-6; D unresolved. V was cut by 4 bases and J by 4 bases, with 9 bases left in between. The length of the CDR3 is 14 residues. CDR1 and CDR2 (germline): SGDLS, YYNGEE.